This T cell receptor (beta chain) emerged from a study of T cell repertoires in cytomegalovirus infection. Study-level information: Public TCR beta signatures provided an indication of both CMV infection and a matching HLA type. Study-level points and caveats: In two of eight donors, the top clonotype was HLA-C-restricted CMV-specific. Pooled public TCR beta family frequency picked out CMV carriers with the relevant HLA.

TCRdb reanalysed the reads using MiXCR and keeps one entry per CDR3 protein. The sample comprises about 200,000 distinct CDR3 sequences, nearly 9.5% of which are singletons, and about 4.6% rests with the top ten. On this clonotype itself: What it binds is not known.

Trimming took 10 bases from V and 0 from J, leaving 19 bases between them. The CDR3 sequence is 16 residues long. V and J are TRBV12-3 or TRBV12-4 and TRBJ1-5, with D maybe TRBD1 (6 bases). The clonotype comes from a human donor in good health (CMV status not recorded). Some clones in this sample may be carry-over from other donors' samples. Sequenced: PBMCs. CDR3 sequence reads: CATSRGGGNSNQPQHF. The CDR3 coding sequence is TGTGCCACCTCGAGGGGGGGGGGAAATAGCAATCAGCCCCAGCATTTT.